This passage covers 20 T cell receptor beta chains from one sample sequenced in a study of blood T cell repertoires in COVID-19 (dated by TCRdb to 2020 to 2022). The library relied on the immunoSEQ multiplex PCR assay. TCRdb carries this immuneACCESS record with in-frame sequences only. Its versions omit some clonotypes, under half of them owing to an unresolved V gene in the studies checked, with the rest unexplained. Counted in this sample were about 68,000 clones; 91% of them appeared once. About 5% of the sample rests with the top ten. Sequencing was carried out using peripheral blood. The receptor source for this set is a woman aged 55-69 years with active COVID-19.

The rearrangement uses TRBV11-3 and TRBJ2-1; 7 nucleotides align to TRBD1. Germline lookup yields CDR1 SGHNT and CDR2 YENEEA. J gave up 8 bases and V 5 bases, and 3 bases lay outside the gene matches. This CDR3 spans 12 amino acids. The CDR3, as DNA: TGTGCCAGCAGCCACAGGGGAGATGAGCAGTTCTTC. This gives the protein CASSHRGDEQFF.

This chain links TRBV30 with TRBJ1-2; D is perhaps TRBD1 (5 bases). The CDR3 sequence is 13 residues long. Germline V gene data show CDR1 as GTSNPN and CDR2 as SVGIG (reference sequence). Trimming shortened V by 0 bases and J by 8 bases, and 13 bases separated the two germline ends. CDR3 coding DNA: TGTGCCTGGAGTGTACAGGCCCCGCTGGGCTACACCTTC. As protein: CAWSVQAPLGYTF. The whole variable domain, filled in from reference TRBV30 and TRBJ1-2, reads SQTIHQWPATLVQPVGSPLSLECTVEGTSNPNLYWYRQAAGRGLQLLFYSVGIGQISSEVPQNLSASRPQDRQFILSSKKLLLSDSGFYLCAWSVQAPLGYTFGSGTRLTVV.

The chain links TRBV11-2 to TRBJ2-7; 11 bases are a match to TRBD2. With V trimmed by 5 bases and J by 7 bases, 4 bases remained unmatched. The germline V gene encodes CDR1 SGHAT and CDR2 FQNNGV. The CDR3 spans 13 residues. The CDR3 bases are TGTGCCAGCAGCCCACGGACTAGCGGGGAGCAGTACTTC. Residues: CASSPRTSGEQYF.

The chain joins TRBV6-5 to TRBJ1-2; D is perhaps TRBD1 (6 bases). Germline V gene data show CDR1 as MNHEY and CDR2 as SVGAGI. V lost 10 bases and J lost 6, with 18 bases in between. CDR3 length: 13 amino acids. CDR3 loop: CATLLDRINGYTF. CDR3 nucleotide sequence: TGTGCCACCCTCTTAGACAGGATTAATGGCTACACCTTC.

The V gene is TRBV6-5, the J gene TRBJ2-7; 11 bases are shared with TRBD2. Losses at the gene ends were 6 bases for V and 3 bases for J; bases not matched to a gene: 4. CDR1 and CDR2 from the germline V gene are MNHEY and SVGAGI. The CDR3 is made up of 14 amino acids. CDR3 DNA: TGTGCCAGCAGCAGGGGACTAGCGGACTACGAGCAGTACTTC. It encodes CASSRGLADYEQYF.

The V gene is TRBV11-2, the J gene TRBJ2-1; TRBD2 matches 11 bases. The germline gives CDR1 SGHAT, CDR2 FQNNGV. The trim removed 7 bases at V and 0 bases at J, leaving 11 bases unmatched. The CDR3 has 18 amino acids. In DNA form, the CDR3 reads TGTGCCAGCACGGGGGTAGCGGGAGGGCGGAGCTCCTACAATGAGCAGTTCTTC. Residues: CASTGVAGGRSSYNEQFF. The variable domain in full, with the rest retrieved from reference TRBV11-2 and TRBJ2-1, is EAGVAQSPRYKIIEKRQSVAFWCNPISGHATLYWYQQILGQGPKLLIQFQNNGVVDDSQLPKDRFSAERLKGVDSTLKIQPAKLEDSAVYLCASTGVAGGRSSYNEQFFGPGTRLTVL.

This clone was recorded only once. This chain links TRBV6-5 with TRBJ2-5; D may be TRBD2 (5 bases). Between the trimmed V and J ends, which lost 7 bases and 5 bases, there was a span of 8 bases. CDR1 is MNHEY, CDR2 SVGAGI, per germline. The CDR3 has 11 residues. Here the CDR3 DNA reads TGTGCCAGCAACGGGGTGGAGACCCAGTACTTC. Its translation is CASNGVETQYF.

The chain uses TRBV5-1 and TRBJ2-2; TRBD2 matches at 10 bases. CDR1 SGHRS and CDR2 YFSETQ come from the germline V gene. After removal of 5 bases from V and 5 bases from J, the junction contained 15 bases not matched to a gene. CDR3 length equals 18 residues. CDR3 DNA: TGCGCCAGCAGACCTACCGGTCAAGCGGGAGGGCGTACCGGGGAGCTGTTTTTT. Translation: CASRPTGQAGGRTGELFF.

The V gene is TRBV11-2, the J gene TRBJ2-3; D is unclear. V lost 5 bases and J lost 4, with 7 bases in between. CDR1 and CDR2 from the germline V gene are SGHAT and FQNNGV. The CDR3 runs 12 residues. CDR3 in amino acids: CASSALADTQYF. The CDR3 nucleotides read TGTGCCAGCAGCGCTTTAGCAGATACGCAGTATTTT.

This chain uses TRBV24-1 with TRBJ2-1; D is possibly TRBD1 (5 bases). The CDR3 runs 16 residues. In germline, CDR1 is KGHDR, CDR2 SFDVKD. Trimming removed 9 bases at V and 5 bases at J, with 22 bases between. CDR3 DNA: TGTGCCACCGTACAGGACGGAGCTCTCCTAGACAATGAGCAGTTCTTC. Protein: CATVQDGALLDNEQFF.

The chain links TRBV5-4 to TRBJ2-5; 9 nucleotides agree with TRBD2. J gave up 4 bases and V 4 bases, and 14 bases lay outside the gene matches. The CDR3 has 17 residues. Germline V gene lookup returns CDR1 SGHNT and CDR2 YYREEE (reference sequence). CDR3 protein: CASSPRGGRAGGETQYF. Written as DNA, the CDR3 is TGTGCCAGCAGCCCCCGGGGCGGGAGGGCCGGGGGAGAGACCCAGTACTTC.

The chain has TRBV19 and TRBJ2-3, with D maybe TRBD2 (6 bases). This CDR3 comprises 16 residues. Germline-derived CDR1 and CDR2 are LNHDA and SQIVND (reference sequence). V lost 7 bases and J lost 0, with 17 bases in between. The CDR3 bases are TGTGCCAGTAAGAACAACGGGGGTTTTAGCACAGATACGCAGTATTTT. Translated: CASKNNGGFSTDTQYF.

The CDR3 sequence: CASRTWDRGNTEAFF. The CDR3 DNA is TGTGCCAGTAGAACCTGGGACAGGGGGAACACTGAAGCTTTCTTT. The rearrangement uses TRBV19 and TRBJ1-1; TRBD1 matches 10 bases. Germline V gives CDR1 LNHDA, CDR2 SQIVND (reference sequence). This CDR3 has 15 amino acids. Trimming cost V 6 bases and J 1 base; bases outside gene matches: 5.

The genes are TRBV2 and TRBJ2-6, with D unresolved. Deletions cut 8 bases from V and 0 bases from J, with 8 bases between. The germline CDR1 and CDR2 sequences are SNHLY and FYNNEI. The CDR3 sequence is 14 residues long. The CDR3 loop reads CASYASSGANVLTF. DNA for the CDR3: TGTGCCAGCTATGCTAGCTCTGGGGCCAACGTCCTGACTTTC. The complete variable domain, with remaining parts taken from reference TRBV2 and TRBJ2-6, reads EPEVTQTPSHQVTQMGQEVILRCVPISNHLYFYWYRQILGQKVEFLVSFYNNEISEKSEIFDDQFSVERPDGSNFTLKIRSTKLEDSAMYFCASYASSGANVLTFGAGSRLTVL.

This chain connects TRBV4-1 to TRBJ2-5; 11 positions agree with TRBD2. Trimming at V came to 4 bases and at J to 0 bases, leaving 4 bases not matched to a gene. The germline CDR1 and CDR2 sequences are MGHRA and YSYEKL. This CDR3 is 16 amino acids long. CDR3 sequence: CASSRTSGRNQETQYF. In nucleotides, the CDR3 is TGCGCCAGCAGCCGAACTAGCGGGAGAAACCAAGAGACCCAGTACTTC.

This clone was recorded only once. The chain is built from TRBV5-1 and TRBJ2-7, with 9 bases aligning to TRBD2. CDR1 is SGHRS, CDR2 YFSETQ, per germline. The CDR3 consists of 16 residues. V gave up 2 bases and J gave up 7 bases; unmatched junction bases: 13. The CDR3 region has the DNA TGCGCCAGCAGCTTTGGCAGCGCGGGAGGGCCCTGGGAGCAGTACTTC. This gives the protein CASSFGSAGGPWEQYF.

J is TRBJ2-2 and V is TRBV6-5, with TRBD2 matching over 7 bases. Trimming cost V 2 bases and J 6 bases; bases outside gene matches: 6. The CDR3 has 15 residues. CDR1 is MNHEY, CDR2 SVGAGI, per germline. The CDR3 DNA reads TGTGCCAGCAGTTACCGCGGGGGAGTGTCCGGGGAGCTGTTTTTT. Its protein product is CASSYRGGVSGELFF.

This chain links TRBV6-6 with TRBJ1-5; tentatively, D is TRBD1 (6 bases). CDR3 size: 16 residues. Germline-derived CDR1 and CDR2 are MNHNY and SVGAGI (reference sequence). V lost 5 bases and J 4 bases, leaving 18 bases between the germline ends. The DNA for the CDR3 is TGTGCCAGCAGTCTCAGACAGACTCAGGGGAATCAGCCCCAGCATTTT. Translated, it gives CASSLRQTQGNQPQHF.

The chain is built from TRBV19 and TRBJ2-7; 8 bases are a match to TRBD1. The CDR3 is made up of 13 amino acids. Germline CDR1 LNHDA, CDR2 SQIVND (reference sequence). V shed 6 bases and J 9 bases; nucleotides not matched to a gene: 10. The CDR3 nucleotides are TGTGCCAGTAGCAGGGGGCGTTTTGGTGTGCAGTACTTC. Its protein is CASSRGRFGVQYF. Using reference TRBV19 and TRBJ2-7 for the parts outside the CDR3, the full variable domain is DGGITQSPKYLFRKEGQNVTLSCEQNLNHDAMYWYRQDPGQGLRLIYYSQIVNDFQKGDIAEGYSVSREKKESFPLTVTSAQKNPTAFYLCASSRGRFGVQYFGPGTRLTVT.

The chain uses TRBV19 and TRBJ2-7; 9 bases align to TRBD1. V dropped 3 bases and J dropped 7; count of bases not matched to a gene: 13. Germline values: CDR1 LNHDA, CDR2 SQIVND (reference sequence). The CDR3 consists of 16 residues. The CDR3 coding sequence is TGTGCCAGTAGTATTTGGGGACAGGGATCCCTGAGGGAGCAGTACTTC. This sequence encodes CASSIWGQGSLREQYF.